This T cell receptor (beta chain) was recorded in a study of T cells in Graves' hyperthyroidism and ophthalmopathy. The germline gives CDR1 SNHLY, CDR2 FYNNEI. The V gene lost 4 bases and the J gene lost 3 bases, with 12 bases spanning the gap. CDR3 length: 14 residues. RNA transcripts were the template for amplifying TCR beta CDR3 regions. TCR CDR3 underwent first-round RT-PCR with the HTBI primer set. A single record per CDR3 protein comes from TCRdb applying MiXCR to the multiplex PCR reads. The sample has under 350,000 distinct CDR3 sequences, roughly 13% seen once. Those with hyperthyroidism were 18 to 65 years old, newly diagnosed, and ill for under 2 months. This clonotype was counted ten times or more.

The sequence was collected from a woman aged 40 to 49 with Graves' hyperthyroidism. The chain recombines TRBV2 with TRBJ2-5; no clear D. Source material: blood. CDR3 in amino acids: CASSGGQVKETQYF. The DNA of the CDR3 is TGTGCCAGCAGTGGTGGGCAGGTTAAAGAGACCCAGTACTTC.